The clone carrying this TCR beta chain has only a few counts. Regions amplified from RNA transcripts were the TCR beta CDR3 regions. Initially, a first-round RT-PCR of the TCR CDR3 employed the HTBI primer set. TCRdb redid the calling of the multiplex PCR reads with MiXCR, one entry per CDR3 protein. The sample has over 550,000 distinct CDR3 sequences, about a sixth seen once. The data originate from a study of T cells in Graves' hyperthyroidism and ophthalmopathy. This CDR3 has 15 residues. After removal of 2 bases from V and 8 bases from J, the junction contained 5 bases not matched to a gene. CDR1 and CDR2 (germline): SGHTA, FQGTGA.

The chain links TRBV7-3 to TRBJ2-1; 11 nucleotides match TRBD2. Material for sequencing was blood. The sequence was obtained from a woman in her late teens or twenties with Graves' hyperthyroidism. The CDR3, as DNA: TGTGCCAGCAGCTTATTGGCTAGCGGGGGGCATGAGCAGTTCTTC. Encoded protein: CASSLLASGGHEQFF.